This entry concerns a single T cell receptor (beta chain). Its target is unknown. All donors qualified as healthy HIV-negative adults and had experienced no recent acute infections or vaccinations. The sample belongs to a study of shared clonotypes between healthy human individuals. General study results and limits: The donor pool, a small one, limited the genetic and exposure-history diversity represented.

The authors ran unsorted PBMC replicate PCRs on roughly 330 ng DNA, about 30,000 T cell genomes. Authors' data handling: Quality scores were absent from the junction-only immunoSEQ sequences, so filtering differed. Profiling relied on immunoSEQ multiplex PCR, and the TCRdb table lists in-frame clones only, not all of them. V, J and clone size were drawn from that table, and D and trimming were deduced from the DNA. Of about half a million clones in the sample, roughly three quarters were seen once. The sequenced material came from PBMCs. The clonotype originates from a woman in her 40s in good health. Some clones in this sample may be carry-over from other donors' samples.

CDR3 residues: CASSLGGGDQETQYF. The CDR3 DNA is TGTGCCAGCAGCTTAGGTGGTGGAGACCAAGAGACCCAGTACTTC. The chain links TRBV11-2 to TRBJ2-5; no reliable D call. Germline V gene sequence: CDR1 SGHAT, CDR2 FQNNGV. V dropped 1 base and J dropped 0 bases, with 9 bases sitting between them. The CDR3 sequence is 15 residues long.